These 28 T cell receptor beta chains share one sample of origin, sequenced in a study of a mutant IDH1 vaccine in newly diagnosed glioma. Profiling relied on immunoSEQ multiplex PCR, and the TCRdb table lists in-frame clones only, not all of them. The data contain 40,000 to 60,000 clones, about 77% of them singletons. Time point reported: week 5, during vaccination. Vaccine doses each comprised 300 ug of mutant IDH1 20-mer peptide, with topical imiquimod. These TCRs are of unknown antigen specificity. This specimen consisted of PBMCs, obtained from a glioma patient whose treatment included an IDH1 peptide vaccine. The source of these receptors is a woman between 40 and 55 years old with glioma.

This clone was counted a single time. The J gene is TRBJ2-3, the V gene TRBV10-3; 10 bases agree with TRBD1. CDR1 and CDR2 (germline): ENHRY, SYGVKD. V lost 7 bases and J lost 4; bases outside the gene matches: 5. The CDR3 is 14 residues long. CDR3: CAIKTDRGPDTQYF. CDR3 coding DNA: TGTGCCATCAAGACCGACAGGGGGCCAGATACGCAGTATTTT.

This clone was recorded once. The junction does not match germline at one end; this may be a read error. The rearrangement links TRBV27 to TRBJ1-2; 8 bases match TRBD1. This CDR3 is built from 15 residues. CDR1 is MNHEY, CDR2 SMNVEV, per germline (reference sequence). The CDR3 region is CASSLSRGRIYGYTF. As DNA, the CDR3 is TGTGCCAGCAGTCTATCCAGGGGGCGCATCTATGGCTACACCTTC.

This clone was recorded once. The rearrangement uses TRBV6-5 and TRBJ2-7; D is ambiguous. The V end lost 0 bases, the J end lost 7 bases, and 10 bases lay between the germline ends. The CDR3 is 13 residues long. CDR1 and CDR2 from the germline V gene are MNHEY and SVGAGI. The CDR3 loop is CASSYSNLNEQYF. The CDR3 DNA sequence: TGTGCCAGCAGTTACTCTAACCTTAATGAGCAGTACTTC.

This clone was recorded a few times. The CDR3 DNA reads as TGTGCCTGGAGTGTTTGGCAGGGGGGCAATCAGCCCCAGCATTTT. It specifies CAWSVWQGGNQPQHF. The V gene is TRBV30, the J gene TRBJ1-5; 7 bases agree with TRBD1. Per the germline V gene, CDR1 is GTSNPN and CDR2 is SVGIG (reference sequence). V dropped 0 bases and J dropped 2; count of bases not matched to a gene: 4. The CDR3 extends over 15 amino acids.

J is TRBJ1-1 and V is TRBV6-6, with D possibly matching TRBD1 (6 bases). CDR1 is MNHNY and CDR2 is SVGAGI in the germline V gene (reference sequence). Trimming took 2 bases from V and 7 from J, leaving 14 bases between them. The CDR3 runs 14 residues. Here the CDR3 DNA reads TGTGCCAGCAGTTACCAACGCAGACAGGTTGAAGCTTTCTTT. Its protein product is CASSYQRRQVEAFF.

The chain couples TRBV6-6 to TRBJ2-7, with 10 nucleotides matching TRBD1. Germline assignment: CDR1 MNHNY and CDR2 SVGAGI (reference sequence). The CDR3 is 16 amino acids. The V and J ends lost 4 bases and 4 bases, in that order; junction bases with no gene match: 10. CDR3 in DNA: TGTGCCAGCAGTTCTCCTATGACAGGGGGCGTTTACGAGCAGTACTTC. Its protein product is CASSSPMTGGVYEQYF.

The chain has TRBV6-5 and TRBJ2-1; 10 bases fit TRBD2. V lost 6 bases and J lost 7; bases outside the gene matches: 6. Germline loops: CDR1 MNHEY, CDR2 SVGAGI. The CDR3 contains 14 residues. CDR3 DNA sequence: TGTGCCAGCAGAACACTAGCGGGGCATAATGAGCAGTTCTTC. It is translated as CASRTLAGHNEQFF.

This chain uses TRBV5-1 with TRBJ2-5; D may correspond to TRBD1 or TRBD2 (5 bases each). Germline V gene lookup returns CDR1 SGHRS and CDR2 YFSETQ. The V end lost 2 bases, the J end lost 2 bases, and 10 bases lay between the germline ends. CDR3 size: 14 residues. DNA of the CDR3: TGCGCCAGCAGCTTTGGGGGTAAGCAAGAGACCCAGTACTTC. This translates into CASSFGGKQETQYF.

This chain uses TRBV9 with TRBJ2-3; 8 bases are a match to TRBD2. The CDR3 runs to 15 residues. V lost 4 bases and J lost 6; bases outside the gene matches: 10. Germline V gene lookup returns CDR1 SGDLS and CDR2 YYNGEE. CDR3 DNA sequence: TGTGCCAGCAGCAATAGCGGGGCGCGGTCGGATACGCAGTATTTT. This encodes CASSNSGARSDTQYF. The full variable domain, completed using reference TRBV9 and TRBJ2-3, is DSGVTQTPKHLITATGQRVTLRCSPRSGDLSVYWYQQSLDQGLQFLIQYYNGEERAKGNILERFSAQQFPDLHSELNLSSLELGDSALYFCASSNSGARSDTQYFGPGTRLTVL.

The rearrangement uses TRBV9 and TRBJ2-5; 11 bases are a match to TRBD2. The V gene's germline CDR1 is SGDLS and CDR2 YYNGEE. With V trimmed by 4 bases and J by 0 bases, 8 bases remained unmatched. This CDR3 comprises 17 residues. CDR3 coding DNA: TGTGCCAGCAGCAAATTCCCGGGACTAGCGGACCAAGAGACCCAGTACTTC. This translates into CASSKFPGLADQETQYF.

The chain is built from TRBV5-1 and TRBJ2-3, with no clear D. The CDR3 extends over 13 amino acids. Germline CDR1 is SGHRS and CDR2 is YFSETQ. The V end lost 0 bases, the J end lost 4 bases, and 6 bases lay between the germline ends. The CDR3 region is CASSLDGSDTQYF. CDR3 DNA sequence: TGCGCCAGCAGCTTGGACGGTTCAGATACGCAGTATTTT.

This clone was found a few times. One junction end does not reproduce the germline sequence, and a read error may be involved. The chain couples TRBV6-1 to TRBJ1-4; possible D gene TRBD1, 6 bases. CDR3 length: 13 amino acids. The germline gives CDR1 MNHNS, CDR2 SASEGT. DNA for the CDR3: TGTGCCAGCCAGTCGGGGGGGGCCCTCTATCCCATTTTT. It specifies CASQSGGALYPIF.

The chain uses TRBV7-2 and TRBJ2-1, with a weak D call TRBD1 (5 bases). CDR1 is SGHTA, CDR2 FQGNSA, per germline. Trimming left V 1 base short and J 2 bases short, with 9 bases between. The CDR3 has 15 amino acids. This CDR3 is CASSLGGATYNEQFF. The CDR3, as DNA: TGTGCCAGCAGCTTAGGTGGGGCGACCTACAATGAGCAGTTCTTC.

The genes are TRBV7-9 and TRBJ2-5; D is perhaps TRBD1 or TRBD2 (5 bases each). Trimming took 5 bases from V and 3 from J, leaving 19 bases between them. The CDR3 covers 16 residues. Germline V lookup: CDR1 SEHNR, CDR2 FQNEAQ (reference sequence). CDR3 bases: TGTGCCAGCAGCAGACTACGACTGGGCAGGGAAGAGACCCAGTACTTC. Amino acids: CASSRLRLGREETQYF. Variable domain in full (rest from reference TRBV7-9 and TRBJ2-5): DTGVSQNPRHKITKRGQNVTFRCDPISEHNRLYWYRQTLGQGPEFLTYFQNEAQLEKSRLLSDRFSAERPKGSFSTLEIQRTEQGDSAMYLCASSRLRLGREETQYFGPGTRLLVL.

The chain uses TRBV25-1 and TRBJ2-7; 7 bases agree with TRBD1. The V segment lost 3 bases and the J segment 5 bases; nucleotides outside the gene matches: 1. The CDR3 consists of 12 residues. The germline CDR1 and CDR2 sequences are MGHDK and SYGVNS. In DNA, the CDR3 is TGTGCCAGCAGTGAGACAGGGAACGAGCAGTACTTC. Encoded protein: CASSETGNEQYF.

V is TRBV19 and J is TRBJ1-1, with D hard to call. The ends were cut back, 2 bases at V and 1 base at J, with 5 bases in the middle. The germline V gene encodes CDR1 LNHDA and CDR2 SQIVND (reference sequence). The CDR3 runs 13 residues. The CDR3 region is CASSINKNTEAFF. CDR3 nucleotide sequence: TGTGCCAGTAGTATAAACAAGAACACTGAAGCTTTCTTT.

The CDR3 coding sequence is TGTGCCAGCAGGCAATGGGGGGGTGAAGCTTTCTTT. Translated, it gives CASRQWGGEAFF. This chain joins TRBV6-5 and TRBJ1-1; D might be TRBD1 (5 bases). CDR3 length: 12 residues. Trimming left V 6 bases short and J 7 bases short, with 12 bases between. Germline V gives CDR1 MNHEY, CDR2 SVGAGI.

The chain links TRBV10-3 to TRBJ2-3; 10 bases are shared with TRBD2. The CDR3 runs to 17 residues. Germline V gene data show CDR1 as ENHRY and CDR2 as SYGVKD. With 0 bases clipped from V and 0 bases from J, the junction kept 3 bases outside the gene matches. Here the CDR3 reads CAISESSGGTSTDTQYF. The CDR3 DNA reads TGTGCCATCAGTGAGTCTAGCGGGGGGACTAGCACAGATACGCAGTATTTT.

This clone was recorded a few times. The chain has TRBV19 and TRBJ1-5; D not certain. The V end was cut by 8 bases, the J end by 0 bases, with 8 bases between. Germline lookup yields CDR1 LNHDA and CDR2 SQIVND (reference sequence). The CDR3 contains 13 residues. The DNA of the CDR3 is TGTGCCAGTGCTACATCTAGCAATCAGCCCCAGCATTTT. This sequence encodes CASATSSNQPQHF. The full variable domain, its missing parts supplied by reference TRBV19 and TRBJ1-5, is DGGITQSPKYLFRKEGQNVTLSCEQNLNHDAMYWYRQDPGQGLRLIYYSQIVNDFQKGDIAEGYSVSREKKESFPLTVTSAQKNPTAFYLCASATSSNQPQHFGDGTRLSIL.

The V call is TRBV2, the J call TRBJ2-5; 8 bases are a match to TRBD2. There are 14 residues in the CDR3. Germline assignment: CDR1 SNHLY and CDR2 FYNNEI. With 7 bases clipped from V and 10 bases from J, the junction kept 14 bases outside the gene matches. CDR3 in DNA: TGTGCCAGCATAGGACAGCGGGGGCGTAATTACCAGTACTTC. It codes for CASIGQRGRNYQYF.

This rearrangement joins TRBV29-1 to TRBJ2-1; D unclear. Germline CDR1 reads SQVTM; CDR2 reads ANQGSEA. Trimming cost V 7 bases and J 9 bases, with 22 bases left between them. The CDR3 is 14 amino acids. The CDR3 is CSDSPNLGSGEQFF. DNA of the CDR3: TGCAGCGACTCGCCAAATCTAGGGTCTGGTGAGCAGTTCTTC.

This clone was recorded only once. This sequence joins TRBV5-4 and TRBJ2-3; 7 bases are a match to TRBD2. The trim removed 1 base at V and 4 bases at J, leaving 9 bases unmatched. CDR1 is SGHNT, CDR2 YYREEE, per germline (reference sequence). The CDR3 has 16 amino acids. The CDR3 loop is CASSLPTAGESDTQYF. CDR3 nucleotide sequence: TGTGCCAGCAGCTTGCCGACGGCGGGGGAGTCAGATACGCAGTATTTT.

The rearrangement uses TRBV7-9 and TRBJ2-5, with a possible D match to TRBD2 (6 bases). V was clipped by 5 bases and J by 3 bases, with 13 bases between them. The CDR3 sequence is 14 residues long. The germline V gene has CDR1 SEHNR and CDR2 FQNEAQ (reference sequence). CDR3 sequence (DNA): TGTGCCAGCAGCCCCCGTCGGGGGAAAGAGACCCAGTACTTC. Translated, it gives CASSPRRGKETQYF. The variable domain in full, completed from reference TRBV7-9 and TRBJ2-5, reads DTGVSQNPRHKITKRGQNVTFRCDPISEHNRLYWYRQTLGQGPEFLTYFQNEAQLEKSRLLSDRFSAERPKGSFSTLEIQRTEQGDSAMYLCASSPRRGKETQYFGPGTRLLVL.

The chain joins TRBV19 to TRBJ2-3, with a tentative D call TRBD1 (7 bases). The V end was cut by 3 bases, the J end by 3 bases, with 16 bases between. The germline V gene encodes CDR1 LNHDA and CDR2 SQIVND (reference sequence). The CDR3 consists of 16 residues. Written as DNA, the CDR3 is TGTGCCAGTAGTATTGCCGCGGGACAGAGTACAGATACGCAGTATTTT. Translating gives CASSIAAGQSTDTQYF.

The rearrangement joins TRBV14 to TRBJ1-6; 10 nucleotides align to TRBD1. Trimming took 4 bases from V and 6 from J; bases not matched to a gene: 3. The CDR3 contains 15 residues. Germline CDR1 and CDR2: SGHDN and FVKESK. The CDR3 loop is CASSPRQGANSPLHF. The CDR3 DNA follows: TGTGCCAGCAGCCCCAGACAGGGGGCTAATTCACCCCTCCACTTT. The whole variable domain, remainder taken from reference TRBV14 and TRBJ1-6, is EAGVTQFPSHSVIEKGQTVTLRCDPISGHDNLYWYRRVMGKEIKFLLHFVKESKQDESGMPNNRFLAERTGGTYSTLKVQPAELEDSGVYFCASSPRQGANSPLHFGNGTRLTVT.

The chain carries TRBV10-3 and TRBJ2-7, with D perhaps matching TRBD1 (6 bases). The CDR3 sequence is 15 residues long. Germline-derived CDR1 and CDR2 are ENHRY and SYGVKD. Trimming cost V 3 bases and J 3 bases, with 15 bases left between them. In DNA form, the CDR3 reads TGTGCCATCAGTGATGGGACAAGGGACGTCTACGAGCAGTACTTC. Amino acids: CAISDGTRDVYEQYF.

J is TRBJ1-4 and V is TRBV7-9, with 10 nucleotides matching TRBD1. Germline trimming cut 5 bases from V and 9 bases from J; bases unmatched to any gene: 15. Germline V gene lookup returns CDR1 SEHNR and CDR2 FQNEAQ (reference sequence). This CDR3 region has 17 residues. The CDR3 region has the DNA TGTGCCAGCAGCCCACCAAGCGGACAGGGGGGTGACAAAAAACTGTTTTTT. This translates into CASSPPSGQGGDKKLFF.

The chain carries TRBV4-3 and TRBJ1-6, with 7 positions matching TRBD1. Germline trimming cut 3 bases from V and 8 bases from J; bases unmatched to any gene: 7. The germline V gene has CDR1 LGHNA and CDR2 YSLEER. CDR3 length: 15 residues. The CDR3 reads CASSQSGTEDSPLHF. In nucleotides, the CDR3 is TGCGCCAGCAGCCAGTCCGGGACAGAAGATTCACCCCTCCACTTT.